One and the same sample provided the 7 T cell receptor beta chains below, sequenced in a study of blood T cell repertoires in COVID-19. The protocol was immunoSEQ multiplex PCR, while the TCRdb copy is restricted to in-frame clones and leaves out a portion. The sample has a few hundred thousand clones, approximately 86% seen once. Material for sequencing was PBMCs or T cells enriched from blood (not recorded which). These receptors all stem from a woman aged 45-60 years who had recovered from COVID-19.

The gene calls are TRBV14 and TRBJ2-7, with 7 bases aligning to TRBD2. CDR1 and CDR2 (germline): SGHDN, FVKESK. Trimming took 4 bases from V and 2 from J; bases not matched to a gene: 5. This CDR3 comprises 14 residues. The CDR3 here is CASSPGAGPYEQYF. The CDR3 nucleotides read TGTGCCAGCAGCCCAGGAGCGGGGCCCTACGAGCAGTACTTC.

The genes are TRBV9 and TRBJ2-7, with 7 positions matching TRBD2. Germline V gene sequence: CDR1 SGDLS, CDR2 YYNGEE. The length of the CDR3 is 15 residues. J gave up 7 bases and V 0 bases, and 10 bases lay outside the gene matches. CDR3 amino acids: CASSVEGGSIREQYF. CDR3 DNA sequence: TGTGCCAGCAGCGTAGAGGGCGGGAGCATCCGGGAGCAGTACTTC.

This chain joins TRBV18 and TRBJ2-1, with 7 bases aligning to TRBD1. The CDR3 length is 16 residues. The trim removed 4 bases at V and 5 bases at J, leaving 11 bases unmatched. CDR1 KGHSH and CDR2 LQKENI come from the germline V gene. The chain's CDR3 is CASSHPTGDINNEQFF. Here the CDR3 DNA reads TGTGCCAGCTCACATCCCACAGGGGATATCAACAATGAGCAGTTCTTC. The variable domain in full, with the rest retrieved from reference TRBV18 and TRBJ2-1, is NAGVMQNPRHLVRRRGQEARLRCSPMKGHSHVYWYRQLPEEGLKFMVYLQKENIIDESGMPKERFSAEFPKEGPSILRIQQVVRGDSAAYFCASSHPTGDINNEQFFGPGTRLTVL.

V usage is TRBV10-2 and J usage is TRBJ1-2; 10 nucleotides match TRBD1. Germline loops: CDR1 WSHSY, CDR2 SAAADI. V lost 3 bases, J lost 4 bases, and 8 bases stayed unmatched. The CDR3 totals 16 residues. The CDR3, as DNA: TGCGCCAGCAGTGACTGGTTGAGACAGGGGGCCTATGGCTACACCTTC. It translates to CASSDWLRQGAYGYTF.

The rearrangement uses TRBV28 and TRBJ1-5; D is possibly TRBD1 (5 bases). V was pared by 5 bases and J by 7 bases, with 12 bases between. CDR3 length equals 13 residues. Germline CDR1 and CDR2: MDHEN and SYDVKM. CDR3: CASSRTKHQPQHF. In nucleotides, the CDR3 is TGTGCCAGCAGTAGGACAAAGCACCAGCCCCAGCATTTT.

The CDR3 here is CASSPPGLAGSDEQFF. CDR3 nucleotide sequence: TGTGCCAGCAGCCCACCGGGACTAGCGGGCTCTGATGAGCAGTTCTTC. The V gene is TRBV7-2, the J gene TRBJ2-1; 12 bases line up with TRBD2. V was pared by 5 bases and J by 8 bases, with 10 bases of the junction left unmatched. The CDR3 loop spans 16 amino acids. From germline, CDR1 is SGHTA and CDR2 FQGNSA.

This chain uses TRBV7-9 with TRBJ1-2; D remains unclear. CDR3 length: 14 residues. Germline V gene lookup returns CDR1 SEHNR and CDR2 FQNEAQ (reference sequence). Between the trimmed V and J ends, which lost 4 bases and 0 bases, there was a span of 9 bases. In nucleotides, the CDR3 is TGTGCCAGCAGCTCCAGTCCTTCTAACTATGGCTACACCTTC. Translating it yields CASSSSPSNYGYTF.